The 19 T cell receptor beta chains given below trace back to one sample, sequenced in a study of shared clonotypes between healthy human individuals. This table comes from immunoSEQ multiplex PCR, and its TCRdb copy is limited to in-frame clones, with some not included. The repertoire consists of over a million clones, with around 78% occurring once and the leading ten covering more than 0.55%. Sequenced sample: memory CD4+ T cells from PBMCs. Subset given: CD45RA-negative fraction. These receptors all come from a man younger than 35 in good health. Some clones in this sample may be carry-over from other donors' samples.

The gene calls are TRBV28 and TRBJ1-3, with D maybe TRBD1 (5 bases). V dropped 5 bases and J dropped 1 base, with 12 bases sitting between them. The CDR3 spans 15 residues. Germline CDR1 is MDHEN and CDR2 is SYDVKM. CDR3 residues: CASSLGARSGNTIYF. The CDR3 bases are TGTGCCAGCAGTCTCGGGGCCAGATCTGGAAACACCATATATTTT.

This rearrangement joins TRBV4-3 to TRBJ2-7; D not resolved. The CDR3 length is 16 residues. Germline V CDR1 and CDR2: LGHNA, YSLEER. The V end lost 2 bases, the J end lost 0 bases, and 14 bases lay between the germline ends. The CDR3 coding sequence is TGCGCCAGCAGCCAAAGGGTGGGGTCACGCTCCTACGAGCAGTACTTC. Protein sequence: CASSQRVGSRSYEQYF.

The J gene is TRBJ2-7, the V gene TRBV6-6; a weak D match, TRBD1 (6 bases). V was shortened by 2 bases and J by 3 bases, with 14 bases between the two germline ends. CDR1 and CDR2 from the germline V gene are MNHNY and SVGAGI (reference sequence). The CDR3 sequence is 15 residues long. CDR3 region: CASSYLQGTFYEQYF. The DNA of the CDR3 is TGTGCCAGCAGTTACCTCCAAGGGACATTCTACGAGCAGTACTTC.

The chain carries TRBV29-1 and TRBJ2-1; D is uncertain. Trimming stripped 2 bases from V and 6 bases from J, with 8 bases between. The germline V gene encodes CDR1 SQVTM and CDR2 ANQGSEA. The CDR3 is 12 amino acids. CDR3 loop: CSVEPSGNEQFF. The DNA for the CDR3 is TGCAGCGTTGAACCCTCAGGCAATGAGCAGTTCTTC.

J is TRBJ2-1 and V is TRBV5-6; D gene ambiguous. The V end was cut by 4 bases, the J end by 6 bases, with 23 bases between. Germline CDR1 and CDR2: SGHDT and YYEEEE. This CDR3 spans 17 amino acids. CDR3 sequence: CASSPPSRVLGGNEQFF. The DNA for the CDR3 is TGTGCCAGCAGCCCACCCAGCCGGGTGTTGGGCGGCAATGAGCAGTTCTTC.

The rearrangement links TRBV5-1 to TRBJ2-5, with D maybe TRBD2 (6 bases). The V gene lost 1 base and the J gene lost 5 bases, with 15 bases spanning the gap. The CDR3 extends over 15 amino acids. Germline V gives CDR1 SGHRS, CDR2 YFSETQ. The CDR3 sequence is CASSLPGRFRETQYF. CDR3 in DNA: TGCGCCAGCAGCTTGCCAGGGAGGTTTCGTGAGACCCAGTACTTC.

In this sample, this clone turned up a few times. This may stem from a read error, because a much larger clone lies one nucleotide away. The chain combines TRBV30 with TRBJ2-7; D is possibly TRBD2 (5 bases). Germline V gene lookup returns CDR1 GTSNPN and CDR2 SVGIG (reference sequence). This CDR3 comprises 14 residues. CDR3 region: CAWSVGGRSCEQYF. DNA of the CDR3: TGTGCCTGGAGTGTAGGAGGCCGCTCCTGCGAGCAGTACTTC.

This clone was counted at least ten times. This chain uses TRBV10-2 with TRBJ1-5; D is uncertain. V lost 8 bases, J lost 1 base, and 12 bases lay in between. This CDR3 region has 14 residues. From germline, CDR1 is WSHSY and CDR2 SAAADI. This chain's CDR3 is CASCGSSSNQPQHF. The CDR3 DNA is TGCGCCAGCTGTGGTTCATCCAGCAATCAGCCCCAGCATTTT.

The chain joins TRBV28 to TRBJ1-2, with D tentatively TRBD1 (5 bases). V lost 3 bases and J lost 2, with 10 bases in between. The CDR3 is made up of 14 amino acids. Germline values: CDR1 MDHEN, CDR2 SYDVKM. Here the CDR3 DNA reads TGTGCCAGCAGTTTGGCCAGGGACAACTATGGCTACACCTTC. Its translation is CASSLARDNYGYTF.

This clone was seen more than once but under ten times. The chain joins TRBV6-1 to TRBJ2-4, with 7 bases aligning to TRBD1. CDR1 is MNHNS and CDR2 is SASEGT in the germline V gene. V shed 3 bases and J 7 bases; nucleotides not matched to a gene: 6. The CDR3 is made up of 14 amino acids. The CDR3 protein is CASSDDRQGNIQYF. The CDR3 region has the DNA TGTGCCAGCAGTGATGACAGACAGGGCAACATTCAGTACTTC.

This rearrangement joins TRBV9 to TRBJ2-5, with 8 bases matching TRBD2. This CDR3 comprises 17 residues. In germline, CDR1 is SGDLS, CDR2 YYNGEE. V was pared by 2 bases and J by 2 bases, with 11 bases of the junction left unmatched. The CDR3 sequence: CASSVRGSGAEQETQYF. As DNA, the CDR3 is TGTGCCAGCAGCGTGAGGGGTAGCGGGGCTGAACAAGAGACCCAGTACTTC.

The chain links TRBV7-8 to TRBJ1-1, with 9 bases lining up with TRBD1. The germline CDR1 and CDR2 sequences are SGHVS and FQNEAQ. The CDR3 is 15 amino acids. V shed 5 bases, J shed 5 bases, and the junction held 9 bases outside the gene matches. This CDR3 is CASSPPTGGGTEAFF. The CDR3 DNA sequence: TGTGCCAGCAGCCCACCGACAGGGGGAGGAACTGAAGCTTTCTTT. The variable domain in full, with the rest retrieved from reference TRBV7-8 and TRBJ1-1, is GAGVSQSPRYKVAKRGQDVALRCDPISGHVSLFWYQQALGQGPEFLTYFQNEAQLDKSGLPSDRFFAERPEGSVSTLKIQRTQQEDSAVYLCASSPPTGGGTEAFFGQGTRLTVV.

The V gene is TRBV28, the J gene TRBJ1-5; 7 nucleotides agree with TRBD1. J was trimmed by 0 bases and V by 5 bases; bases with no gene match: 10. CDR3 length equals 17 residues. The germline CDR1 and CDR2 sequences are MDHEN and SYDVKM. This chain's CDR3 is CASSTGTVGNSNQPQHF. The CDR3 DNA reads TGTGCCAGCAGTACCGGGACAGTGGGGAATAGCAATCAGCCCCAGCATTTT.

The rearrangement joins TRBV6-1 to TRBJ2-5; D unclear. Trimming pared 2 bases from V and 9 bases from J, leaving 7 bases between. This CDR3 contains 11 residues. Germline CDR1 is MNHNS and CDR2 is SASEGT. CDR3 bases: TGTGCCAGCAGTGAATATCTGGCCCAGTACTTC. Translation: CASSEYLAQYF.

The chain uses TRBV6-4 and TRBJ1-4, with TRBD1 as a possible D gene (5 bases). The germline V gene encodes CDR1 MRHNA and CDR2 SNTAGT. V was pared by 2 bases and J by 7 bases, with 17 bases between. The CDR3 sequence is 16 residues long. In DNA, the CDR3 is TGTGCCAGCAGTGACCCCCGACGGGCCGGGGCTGAAAAACTGTTTTTT. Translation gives CASSDPRRAGAEKLFF.

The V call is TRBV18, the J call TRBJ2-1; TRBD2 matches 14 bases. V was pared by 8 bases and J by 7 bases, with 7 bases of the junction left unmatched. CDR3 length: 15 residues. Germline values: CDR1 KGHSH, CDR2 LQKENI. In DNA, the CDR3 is TGTGCCAGCCAGGGACTAGCGGGAGTAGGGAATGAGCAGTTCTTC. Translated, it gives CASQGLAGVGNEQFF.

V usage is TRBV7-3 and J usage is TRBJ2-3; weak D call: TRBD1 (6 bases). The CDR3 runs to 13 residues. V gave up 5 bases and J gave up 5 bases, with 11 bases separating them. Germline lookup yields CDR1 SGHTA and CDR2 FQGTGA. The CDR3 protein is CASSRTRGDTQYF. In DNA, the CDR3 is TGTGCCAGCAGCCGAACCAGGGGAGATACGCAGTATTTT.

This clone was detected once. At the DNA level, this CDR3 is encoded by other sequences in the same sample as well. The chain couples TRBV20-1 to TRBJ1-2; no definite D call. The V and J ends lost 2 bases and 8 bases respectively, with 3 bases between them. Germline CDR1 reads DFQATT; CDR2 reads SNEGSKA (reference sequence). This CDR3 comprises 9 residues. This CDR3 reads CSARYGYTF. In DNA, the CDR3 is TGCAGTGCTAGATACGGCTACACCTTC.

CDR3 bases: TGTGCCAGCAGCTCCAGCCGGGGGTCGAGAAACACCATATATTTT. This encodes CASSSSRGSRNTIYF. The chain uses TRBV5-6 and TRBJ1-3, with D perhaps TRBD1 (5 bases). V was trimmed by 3 bases and J by 5 bases, leaving 15 bases between them. CDR1 SGHDT and CDR2 YYEEEE come from the germline V gene. The CDR3 consists of 15 residues. Looking up the rest from reference TRBV5-6 and TRBJ1-3 gives the full variable domain: DAGVTQSPTHLIKTRGQQVTLRCSPKSGHDTVSWYQQALGQGPQFIFQYYEEEERQRGNFPDRFSGHQFPNYSSELNVNALLLGDSALYLCASSSSRGSRNTIYFGEGSWLTVV.